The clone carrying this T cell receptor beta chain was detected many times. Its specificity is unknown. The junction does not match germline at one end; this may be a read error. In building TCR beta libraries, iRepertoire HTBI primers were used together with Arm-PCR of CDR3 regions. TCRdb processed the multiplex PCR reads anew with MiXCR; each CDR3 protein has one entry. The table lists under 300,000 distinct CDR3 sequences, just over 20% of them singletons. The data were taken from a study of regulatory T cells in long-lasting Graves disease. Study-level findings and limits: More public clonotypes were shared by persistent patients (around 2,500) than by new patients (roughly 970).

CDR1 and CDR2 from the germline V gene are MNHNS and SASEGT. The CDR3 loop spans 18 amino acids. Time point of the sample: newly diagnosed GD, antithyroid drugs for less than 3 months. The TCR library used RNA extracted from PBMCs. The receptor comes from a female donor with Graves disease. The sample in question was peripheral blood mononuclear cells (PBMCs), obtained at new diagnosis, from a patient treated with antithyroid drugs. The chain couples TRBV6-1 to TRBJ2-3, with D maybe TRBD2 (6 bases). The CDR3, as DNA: TGTGCCTGCAGGAGGGGACTGACGACGGGGAGGAACACAGATACGCAGTATTTT. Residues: CACRRGLTTGRNTDTQYF.